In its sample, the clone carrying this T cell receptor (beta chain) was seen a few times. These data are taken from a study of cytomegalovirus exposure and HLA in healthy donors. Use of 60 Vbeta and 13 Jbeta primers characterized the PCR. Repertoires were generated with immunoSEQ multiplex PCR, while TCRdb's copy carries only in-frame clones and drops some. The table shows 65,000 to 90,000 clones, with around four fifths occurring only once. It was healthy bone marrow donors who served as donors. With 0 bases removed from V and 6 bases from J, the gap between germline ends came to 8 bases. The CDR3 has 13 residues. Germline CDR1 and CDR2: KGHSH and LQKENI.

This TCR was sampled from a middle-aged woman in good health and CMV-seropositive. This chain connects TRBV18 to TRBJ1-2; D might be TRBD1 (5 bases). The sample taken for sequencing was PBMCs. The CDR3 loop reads CASSPPAGNGYTF. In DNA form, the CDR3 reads TGTGCCAGCTCACCACCGGCAGGGAATGGCTACACCTTC. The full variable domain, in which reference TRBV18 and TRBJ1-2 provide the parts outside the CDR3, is NAGVMQNPRHLVRRRGQEARLRCSPMKGHSHVYWYRQLPEEGLKFMVYLQKENIIDESGMPKERFSAEFPKEGPSILRIQQVVRGDSAAYFCASSPPAGNGYTFGSGTRLTVV.